This T cell receptor beta chain was obtained from a study of graft-versus-host responses after intestinal transplantation. On the study more broadly: Recipients had transplants, and these were multivisceral, liver-intestinal, or isolated intestinal. Study results and limitations: The study found high graft-versus-host to host-versus-graft clonal ratios in allografts of patients with graft-donor T cell macrochimerism. Among recipient marrow samples, GvH clones were found; some appeared first in ileum or blood. The highest levels of circulating GvH clones went along with early declines in HvG clones after transplant.

Germline V gives CDR1 LNHNV, CDR2 YYDKDF (reference sequence). The V and J ends lost 0 bases and 2 bases respectively, with 20 bases between them. The CDR3 is made up of 18 amino acids. Note on this clone: Its antigen remains unidentified.

This table comes from immunoSEQ multiplex PCR, and its TCRdb copy is limited to in-frame clones, with some not included. The sample carries fewer than 95,000 clones, around 90% recorded once. The clonotype comes from a human donor who was the organ donor for an intestinal transplant. The J gene is TRBJ2-7, the V gene TRBV15; D uncertain. The source material was unstimulated CD8+ T cells sorted from spleen or lymph node cells, sampled before transplant. CDR3 protein: CATSRDGTIFTRPYEQYF. DNA for the CDR3: TGTGCCACCAGCAGAGATGGCACTATCTTTACCCGGCCCTACGAGCAGTACTTC.